This T cell receptor (beta chain) was observed in a study of vaccination and CD4 T cells after COVID-19. About the research overall: The authors exposed cells to overlapping spike peptides derived from SARS-CoV-2, HCoV-NL63, HCoV-OC43 and HCoV-229E.

The count of this clonotype is one. Its antigen remains unknown. With the Oncomine TCR Beta short-read assay, DNA from cultured CD4+ T cells was sequenced. TCRdb re-analysed the PCR reads in MiXCR, keeping a single row per CDR3 protein. The table has under 25,000 distinct CDR3 sequences, about 64% seen once. Treatment reported: roughly 11-day PBMC culture with coronavirus spike peptide pools or control peptides (ViraFEST assay). Recorded positive PCR dates fall between March and December 2020, preceding US Alpha, Beta and Delta variants. Two million PBMCs per well were cultured with roughly 9.6 IU/ml IL-2 and about 11 ug/ml peptide pools. The CDR3 covers 16 residues. Germline CDR1 reads LNHNV; CDR2 reads YYDKDF (reference sequence). V was clipped by 5 bases and J by 3 bases, with 17 bases between them.

This chain uses TRBV15 with TRBJ2-4; D unresolved. The receptor was isolated from a human donor who had recovered from COVID-19. The sequenced material came from CD4+ T cells from blood, cultured in vitro. In DNA form, the CDR3 reads TGTGCCACCAGCCCCCCCCAACCGGGCCTCAAAAACATTCAGTACTTC. This gives the protein CATSPPQPGLKNIQYF.